These 20 T cell receptor beta chains originate from one sample sequenced in a study of metastatic and nonmetastatic thyroid tumors. No patient received treatment before thyroid surgery. TCRdb re-called the PCR reads through MiXCR. The sample shows 35,000 or so clones, over 15% of them seen only once. Sequencing was done on a sample of blood. Receptors were obtained from a male donor with papillary thyroid cancer or a benign thyroid nodule (not recorded which). Some clones in this sample may be carry-over from other donors' samples.

V and J are TRBV30 and TRBJ1-3, with D possibly TRBD1 on 5 matching bases. The CDR3 is 14 amino acids. V was pared by 0 bases and J by 4 bases, with 10 bases between. Germline assignment: CDR1 GTSNPN and CDR2 SVGIG (reference sequence). The CDR3 reads CAWSVGTSGNTIYF. The CDR3 nucleotides read TGTGCCTGGAGTGTAGGGACGTCCGGAAACACCATATATTTT.

Judged by abundance, this clone is medium-sized (0.01 to 0.1%). V gene TRBV6-1 combines with J gene TRBJ1-1; D uncertain. V lost 5 bases and J 3 bases, leaving 10 bases between the germline ends. This CDR3 spans 13 amino acids. Per germline, CDR1 MNHNS and CDR2 SASEGT. Here the CDR3 DNA reads TGTGCCAGCAGTCCCGTTTTGTACACTGAAGCTTTCTTT. Translated: CASSPVLYTEAFF.

With regard to this clone: Additional DNA sequences in this sample encode the identical CDR3. The chain combines TRBV28 with TRBJ2-6; D is perhaps TRBD1 (6 bases). The germline gives CDR1 MDHEN, CDR2 SYDVKM. Deletions cut 0 bases from V and 7 bases from J, with 10 bases between. The CDR3 is 15 residues long. The CDR3 loop reads CASSLWGAGANVLTF. CDR3 nucleotide sequence: TGTGCCAGCAGTTTATGGGGGGCCGGTGCCAACGTCCTGACTTTC.

This clone rates as medium-sized (0.01 to 0.1%). The V and J genes are TRBV6-1 and TRBJ2-7; 7 bases are a match to TRBD1. The CDR3 is 13 residues long. With V trimmed by 6 bases and J by 4 bases, 6 bases remained unmatched. Germline CDR1 and CDR2: MNHNS and SASEGT. For the CDR3, the DNA is TGTGCCAGCAGCCAGGGGGTAATTTACGAGCAGTACTTC. Residues: CASSQGVIYEQYF.

The table lists this clone with many counts. The chain joins TRBV11-2 to TRBJ1-5; TRBD1 matches 11 bases. The length of the CDR3 is 16 residues. Per germline, CDR1 SGHAT and CDR2 FQNNGV. The V and J ends lost 5 bases and 6 bases, in that order; junction bases with no gene match: 9. This CDR3 reads CASSDRDRGAAQPQHF. In nucleotides, the CDR3 is TGTGCCAGCAGCGATCGGGACAGGGGGGCGGCTCAGCCCCAGCATTTT. The whole variable domain, remainder taken from reference TRBV11-2 and TRBJ1-5, is EAGVAQSPRYKIIEKRQSVAFWCNPISGHATLYWYQQILGQGPKLLIQFQNNGVVDDSQLPKDRFSAERLKGVDSTLKIQPAKLEDSAVYLCASSDRDRGAAQPQHFGDGTRLSIL.

A remark on this clone: One end of the junction does not line up with germline, which may come from a read error. The V and J genes are TRBV6-5 and TRBJ2-7, with TRBD2 matching 7 bases. The germline gives CDR1 MNHEY, CDR2 SVGAGI. CDR3 length: 15 residues. CDR3 in amino acids: CASGYATSETFEQYF. The CDR3 DNA follows: TGTGCCAGCGGTTACGCAACTAGCGAAACCTTCGAGCAGTACTTC.

The V and J genes are TRBV12-3 or TRBV12-4 and TRBJ2-7, with TRBD2 matching 8 bases. There are 17 residues in the CDR3. The V segment lost 6 bases and the J segment 4 bases; nucleotides outside the gene matches: 17. CDR3 protein: CASSPAGRGGGVYEQYF. The DNA for the CDR3 is TGTGCCAGCAGCCCGGCGGGCCGGGGGGGGGGGGTATACGAGCAGTACTTC.

The CDR3 sequence is CASSLGDHNEQFF. Written as DNA, the CDR3 is TGCGCCAGCAGCTTGGGAGACCACAATGAGCAGTTCTTC. The V gene is TRBV5-1, the J gene TRBJ2-1, with D uncertain. The CDR3 runs 13 residues. Germline CDR1 is SGHRS and CDR2 is YFSETQ. Deletions cut 0 bases from V and 5 bases from J, with 6 bases between. Together with reference TRBV5-1 and TRBJ2-1, the CDR3 gives the full variable domain: KAGVTQTPRYLIKTRGQQVTLSCSPISGHRSVSWYQQTPGQGLQFLFEYFSETQRNKGNFPGRFSGRQFSNSRSEMNVSTLELGDSALYLCASSLGDHNEQFFGPGTRLTVL.

This clone ranks as medium-sized. This chain uses TRBV10-3 with TRBJ2-1; 8 bases are a match to TRBD2. The J segment lost 6 bases and the V segment lost 2 bases, leaving 12 bases of the junction unmatched. Germline CDR1 is ENHRY and CDR2 is SYGVKD. This CDR3 has 17 amino acids. The CDR3 DNA reads TGTGCCATCAGTGAGGGGGCTTCCGGGAGGGCCGGCAATGAGCAGTTCTTC. This translates into CAISEGASGRAGNEQFF.

Comment on this clone: Germline is not matched at one junction end, which may reflect a read error. The gene calls are TRBV7-2 and TRBJ1-1; the D gene is possibly TRBD1 (5 bases). The CDR3 is made up of 14 amino acids. Germline V gene lookup returns CDR1 SGHTA and CDR2 FQGNSA. CDR3 amino acids: CTSSEGVRNTAAFF. The CDR3, as DNA: TGTACCAGCAGCGAAGGGGTTCGGAACACTGCAGCTTTCTTT.

This clone was observed a single time. V usage is TRBV7-2 and J usage is TRBJ2-1; 7 bases are shared with TRBD2. J was trimmed by 5 bases and V by 1 base; bases with no gene match: 2. CDR1 SGHTA and CDR2 FQGNSA come from the germline V gene. CDR3 length: 14 residues. As DNA, the CDR3 is TGTGCCAGCAGCTTAGTGAGCGGGGACAATGAGCAGTTCTTC. Translation: CASSLVSGDNEQFF.

This clone appeared many times. The chain links TRBV20-1 to TRBJ2-7, with 9 bases identical to TRBD2. V was clipped by 1 base and J by 3 bases; unmatched bases: 10. Germline CDR1 reads DFQATT; CDR2 reads SNEGSKA (reference sequence). The CDR3 is 16 amino acids. In DNA form, the CDR3 reads TGCAGTGCTAGAGGGAAAGGCGGGAGGGGACTCTACGAGCAGTACTTC. Its protein is CSARGKGGRGLYEQYF.

This clone was recorded a few times. The genes are TRBV6-1 and TRBJ1-1; D is undetermined. Germline V gives CDR1 MNHNS, CDR2 SASEGT. The length of the CDR3 is 12 residues. Trimming took 6 bases from V and 6 from J, leaving 11 bases between them. The CDR3, as DNA: TGTGCCAGCAGACCGGAAGGCGCTGAAGCTTTCTTT. Its translation: CASRPEGAEAFF.

The V call is TRBV30, the J call TRBJ2-2, with D tentatively TRBD1 (6 bases). Trimming left V 1 base short and J 8 bases short, with 14 bases between. Germline V lookup: CDR1 GTSNPN, CDR2 SVGIG (reference sequence). CDR3 length: 14 residues. For the CDR3, the DNA is TGTGCCTGGAGTGCTCCGACAGGTCGGGGGGAGCTGTTTTTT. Translating gives CAWSAPTGRGELFF.

This clone occurred many times. The chain couples TRBV7-9 to TRBJ2-6; D is perhaps TRBD2 (5 bases). This CDR3 contains 19 residues. Trimming removed 5 bases at V and 0 bases at J, with 20 bases between. CDR1 is SEHNR, CDR2 FQNEAQ, per germline (reference sequence). The CDR3 is CASSSLRAVLISGANVLTF. CDR3 nucleotide sequence: TGTGCCAGCAGCAGCCTGAGGGCAGTTCTAATCTCTGGGGCCAACGTCCTGACTTTC.

Worth noting for this clone: Given a much more abundant clone one base away, this may be a read error. The same CDR3 is also encoded by other DNA sequences in this sample. The V gene is TRBV5-4, the J gene TRBJ1-2; TRBD1 might be the D (6 bases). In germline, CDR1 is SGHNT, CDR2 YYREEE (reference sequence). The ends were cut back, 4 bases at V and 8 bases at J, with 18 bases in the middle. This CDR3 has 14 residues. CDR3 protein: CASSTDQGRGGYTF. The CDR3 bases are TGTGCCAGCAGCACAGATCAGGGCAGGGGCGGCTACACCTTC. The full variable domain, rest sourced from reference TRBV5-4 and TRBJ1-2, is ETGVTQSPTHLIKTRGQQVTLRCSSQSGHNTVSWYQQALGQGPQFIFQYYREEENGRGNFPPRFSGLQFPNYSSELNVNALELDDSALYLCASSTDQGRGGYTFGSGTRLTVV.

In this sample, this clone turned up a few times. The V call is TRBV6-6, the J call TRBJ1-2; D is uncertain. The V end lost 11 bases, the J end lost 10 bases, and 26 bases lay between the germline ends. This CDR3 is built from 14 residues. Germline CDR1 reads MNHNY; CDR2 reads SVGAGI (reference sequence). The CDR3 here is CAGIYSTPQSVYTF. DNA for the CDR3: TGTGCCGGCATTTACTCGACCCCCCAGAGTGTCTACACCTTC.

This clone came up a few times. The rearrangement links TRBV7-2 to TRBJ2-3; D is uncertain. Germline loops: CDR1 SGHTA, CDR2 FQGNSA. Between the trimmed V and J ends, which lost 5 bases and 6 bases, there was a span of 6 bases. The CDR3 length is 11 residues. This chain's CDR3 is CASSPHDTQYF. In DNA, the CDR3 is TGTGCCAGCAGCCCCCATGATACGCAGTATTTT.

In this sample, this clone turned up a few times. The conserved phenylalanine or tryptophan is not found at the CDR3 terminus, so this likely reflects a read error. The chain carries TRBV6-1 and TRBJ2-7, with 7 bases fitting TRBD2. Germline-derived CDR1 and CDR2 are MNHNS and SASEGT. This CDR3 comprises 14 residues. V dropped 6 bases and J dropped 3; count of bases not matched to a gene: 8. CDR3 sequence (DNA): TGTGCCAGCAGCTCAAGCGGGAAGGACTACGAGCAGTACTCC. This encodes CASSSSGKDYEQYS.

CDR3 protein: CAISGTGGEKLFF. Here the CDR3 DNA reads TGTGCCATCAGTGGGACAGGTGGTGAAAAACTGTTTTTT. The V and J genes are TRBV10-3 and TRBJ1-4; TRBD1 aligns across 7 bases. CDR1 and CDR2 from the germline V gene are ENHRY and SYGVKD. V dropped 4 bases and J dropped 7; count of bases not matched to a gene: 3. The CDR3 is 13 amino acids.